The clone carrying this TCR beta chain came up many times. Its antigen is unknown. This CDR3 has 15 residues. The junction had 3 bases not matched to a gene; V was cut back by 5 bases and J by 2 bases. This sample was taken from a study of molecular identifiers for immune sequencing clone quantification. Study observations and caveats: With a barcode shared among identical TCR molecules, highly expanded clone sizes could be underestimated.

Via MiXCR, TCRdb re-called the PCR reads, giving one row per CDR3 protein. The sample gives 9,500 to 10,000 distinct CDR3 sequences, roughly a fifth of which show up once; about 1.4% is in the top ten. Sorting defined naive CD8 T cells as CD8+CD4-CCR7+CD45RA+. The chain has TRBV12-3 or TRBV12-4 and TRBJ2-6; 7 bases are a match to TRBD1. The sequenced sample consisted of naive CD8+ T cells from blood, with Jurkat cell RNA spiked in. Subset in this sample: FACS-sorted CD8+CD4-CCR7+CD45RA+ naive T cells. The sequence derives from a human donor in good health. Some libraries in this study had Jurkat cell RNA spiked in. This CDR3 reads CASSPTGAGANVLTF. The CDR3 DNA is TGTGCCAGCAGTCCTACAGGGGCTGGGGCCAACGTCCTGACTTTC.